The rows below give T cell receptor beta chains drawn from one sample of a study of blood T cells in healthy people across ages. TCRdb used MiXCR to reprocess the 5' RACE reads, holding one entry per CDR3 protein. The sample shows 1.5 million to 2 million distinct CDR3 sequences, 39% of them seen only once. Sequenced material: blood. Receptor source: a human donor in good health. Each CDR3 is given without its conserved first and last residue. The order of the fields is J gene, D gene, V gene, CDR3 protein. D genes are given only for firm matches.

TRBJ1-2,-,TRBV7-2,ASSLTASSYGYT
TRBJ1-2,-,TRBV12-3/TRBV12-4,ASSFGQAGGYT
TRBJ2-3,-,TRBV6-6,ASRPRGISTDTQY
TRBJ1-5,-,TRBV7-2,ASSLEVGREPQH
TRBJ2-3,-,TRBV7-9,ASRGTKDTQY
TRBJ2-3,TRBD2,TRBV7-2,ASSLGLGADTQY
TRBJ2-1,-,TRBV20-1,SARPPGTGNEQF
TRBJ1-2,TRBD1,TRBV5-1,ASSLGQGGENYGYT
TRBJ1-2,-,TRBV5-1,ASSLDMANGYT
-,-,TRBV29-1,SAQDLSYEQY
TRBJ2-1,-,TRBV29-1,SVENSLVYNEQF
-,-,TRBV5-6,ASREGASYEQY
TRBJ1-1,TRBD1,TRBV7-9,ASSLIGQGIRENTEAF
TRBJ2-7,-,TRBV7-8,ASSPGFFYEQY
TRBJ1-1,-,TRBV7-9,ASSLASGYTEAF
-,TRBD2,TRBV7-2,ASSLTSGGWNEQY
TRBJ1-4,-,TRBV20-1,SAAHTGEKLF
TRBJ2-1,-,TRBV4-3,ASSQILGPSNYEQF
TRBJ2-5,-,TRBV11-1,ASSTRRVGGTQY
TRBJ2-3,TRBD2,TRBV11-1,ASSGGDFDIDTQY
TRBJ2-3,-,TRBV6-1,ASRRISTDTQY
TRBJ2-3,-,TRBV4-2,ASSQGRGQEADTQY
TRBJ2-1,-,TRBV5-1,ASSLAEGYNEQF
TRBJ2-7,TRBD1,TRBV7-9,ASSSRDRGTEQY
TRBJ2-7,TRBD1,TRBV3-1,ASSQVGTGGYYEQY
TRBJ1-5,-,TRBV4-3,ASLPRKPPSNQPQH
TRBJ1-2,-,TRBV12-3/TRBV12-4,ASMLIDDYGYT
TRBJ1-1,-,TRBV6-5,ASAGVLNTEAF
TRBJ1-5,-,TRBV19,ASRRHTTGNSNQPQH
TRBJ2-7,-,TRBV28,ASRQGGSSYEQY
TRBJ1-1,-,TRBV20-1,SARDPREAEAF
TRBJ2-1,TRBD2,TRBV3-1,ASSQVAGTSGGGYNEQF
TRBJ2-1,TRBD2,TRBV7-2,ASSLVFGGGASNEQF
TRBJ2-5,-,TRBV7-9,ASTVGETQY
TRBJ1-2,TRBD1,TRBV7-2,ASSSVDRVGYT
TRBJ2-3,-,TRBV12-3/TRBV12-4,ASSLQDLPTDTQY